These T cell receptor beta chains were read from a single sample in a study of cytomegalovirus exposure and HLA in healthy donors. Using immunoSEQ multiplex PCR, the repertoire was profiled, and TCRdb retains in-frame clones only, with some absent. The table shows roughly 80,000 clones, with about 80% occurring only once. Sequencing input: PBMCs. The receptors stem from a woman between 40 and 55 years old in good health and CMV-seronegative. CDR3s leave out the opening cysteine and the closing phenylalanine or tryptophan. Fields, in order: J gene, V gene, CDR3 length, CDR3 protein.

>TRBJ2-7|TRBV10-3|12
AIGQREDSYEQY
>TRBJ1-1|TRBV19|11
ASVRGMNTEAF
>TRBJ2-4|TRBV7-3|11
ASSASGRYLQY
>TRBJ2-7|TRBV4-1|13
ASSQDITGSYEQY
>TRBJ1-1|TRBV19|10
ASSFRNTEAF
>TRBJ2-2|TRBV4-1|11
ASSPLETGELF
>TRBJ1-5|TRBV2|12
AGSRGTGNQPQH
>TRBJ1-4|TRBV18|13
ASSPGQGANEKLF
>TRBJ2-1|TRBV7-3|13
ASSSTGTTYNEQF
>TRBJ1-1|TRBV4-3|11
ASSTLEGGAAF
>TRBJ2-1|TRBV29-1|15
SVEGLGGQRTYNEQF
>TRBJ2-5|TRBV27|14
ASSNRLEGGQETQY
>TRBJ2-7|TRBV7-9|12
ASHRTGATDEQY
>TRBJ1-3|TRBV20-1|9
SATRGNTIY
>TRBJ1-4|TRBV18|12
ATYAGTANEKLF